The 13 T cell receptor beta chains given below trace back to one sample, sequenced in a study of neurological immune-mediated disorders. The time point was: longitudinal time-point 1 (baseline). TCRdb analysed the 5' RACE reads with MiXCR anew, one entry per CDR3 protein. The data hold tens of thousands of distinct CDR3 sequences, with about 10% observed a single time. Sequencing was performed on PBMCs. Receptors were obtained from a male donor with HTLV-1-associated myelopathy (HAM/TSP).

Many counts were recorded for this clonotype. This rearrangement joins TRBV2 to TRBJ2-1; no reliable D call. The length of the CDR3 is 10 residues. With 7 bases removed from V and 6 bases from J, the gap between germline ends came to 4 bases. Germline V gene lookup returns CDR1 SNHLY and CDR2 FYNNEI. CDR3 bases: TGTGCCAGCAAGGTCAATGAGCAGTTCTTC. Translating it yields CASKVNEQFF. Based on the CDR3 plus reference TRBV2 and TRBJ2-1, the full variable domain is EPEVTQTPSHQVTQMGQEVILRCVPISNHLYFYWYRQILGQKVEFLVSFYNNEISEKSEIFDDQFSVERPDGSNFTLKIRSTKLEDSAMYFCASKVNEQFFGPGTRLTVL.

J is TRBJ2-5 and V is TRBV6-5; 8 bases are a match to TRBD2. J gave up 10 bases and V 2 bases, and 18 bases lay outside the gene matches. This CDR3 spans 17 amino acids. Germline-derived CDR1 and CDR2 are MNHEY and SVGAGI. The CDR3 nucleotides are TGTGCCAGCAGTTACAGGAGAGGCGGGGGGCCCTCGAAGAGCCAGTACTTC. Protein: CASSYRRGGGPSKSQYF.

This clonotype was seen at least ten times. This rearrangement joins TRBV10-3 to TRBJ2-7; tentatively, D is TRBD1 or TRBD2 (5 bases each). Germline V gene sequence: CDR1 ENHRY, CDR2 SYGVKD. The ends were cut back, 6 bases at V and 6 bases at J, with 21 bases in the middle. The CDR3 sequence is 15 residues long. The CDR3 is CAISQGPGQGLEQYF. In DNA, the CDR3 is TGTGCCATCAGCCAGGGACCCGGCCAAGGGCTCGAGCAGTACTTC.

This clonotype appeared many times. The chain recombines TRBV2 with TRBJ1-5; D might be TRBD1 (6 bases). V shed 8 bases and J shed 2 bases, with 10 bases lying between them. CDR1 SNHLY and CDR2 FYNNEI come from the germline V gene. CDR3 length: 13 residues. The CDR3 nucleotides read TGTGCCAGCCGGGGGCTCGGCAATCAGCCCCAGCATTTT. Its translation: CASRGLGNQPQHF. Filled out from reference TRBV2 and TRBJ1-5, the complete variable domain reads EPEVTQTPSHQVTQMGQEVILRCVPISNHLYFYWYRQILGQKVEFLVSFYNNEISEKSEIFDDQFSVERPDGSNFTLKIRSTKLEDSAMYFCASRGLGNQPQHFGDGTRLSIL.

This clonotype came up many times. This sequence joins TRBV20-1 and TRBJ2-1; 9 bases line up with TRBD1. CDR3 size: 13 residues. V trimming: 6 bases; J trimming: 9 bases; junction bases outside the gene matches: 9. From germline, CDR1 is DFQATT and CDR2 SNEGSKA (reference sequence). Here the CDR3 reads CSALGQGGGEQFF. In DNA form, the CDR3 reads TGCAGTGCGTTGGGACAGGGTGGTGGTGAGCAGTTCTTC.

This clonotype has at least ten counts. This chain uses TRBV7-8 with TRBJ2-6; tentative D call: TRBD2 (5 bases). Germline CDR1 is SGHVS and CDR2 is FQNEAQ. The CDR3 has 18 residues. Deletions cut 6 bases from V and 0 bases from J, with 18 bases between. This CDR3 reads CASRRAGLDFSGANVLTF. CDR3 in DNA: TGTGCCAGCAGGCGTGCGGGTCTAGACTTCTCTGGGGCCAACGTCCTGACTTTC. Based on the CDR3 plus reference TRBV7-8 and TRBJ2-6, the full variable domain is GAGVSQSPRYKVAKRGQDVALRCDPISGHVSLFWYQQALGQGPEFLTYFQNEAQLDKSGLPSDRFFAERPEGSVSTLKIQRTQQEDSAVYLCASRRAGLDFSGANVLTFGAGSRLTVL.

This clonotype was observed many times. The V call is TRBV5-1, the J call TRBJ2-7; the match to TRBD1 covers 10 bases. Germline-derived CDR1 and CDR2 are SGHRS and YFSETQ. This CDR3 is 17 amino acids long. Trimming cost V 4 bases and J 3 bases; bases outside gene matches: 13. CDR3 region: CASSKGTGVSRDYEQYF. The CDR3, as DNA: TGCGCCAGCAGCAAAGGGACAGGGGTATCCCGGGACTACGAGCAGTACTTC.

The table lists this clonotype with many counts. The chain is built from TRBV29-1 and TRBJ2-7; D may be TRBD1 (6 bases). The CDR3 runs to 13 residues. Trimming shortened V by 0 bases and J by 7 bases, and 13 bases separated the two germline ends. Germline loops: CDR1 SQVTM, CDR2 ANQGSEA. In DNA, the CDR3 is TGCAGCGTTGAAGAGGGGGCCGAGAGGGAGCAGTACTTC. Protein product: CSVEEGAEREQYF.

This clonotype was seen many times. This rearrangement joins TRBV7-6 to TRBJ2-2; a weak D match, TRBD2 (6 bases). V was cut by 7 bases and J by 0 bases, with 15 bases left in between. Germline V gives CDR1 SGHVS, CDR2 FNYEAQ. CDR3 length equals 16 residues. The CDR3 loop is CASTRVGLTNTGELFF. CDR3 coding DNA: TGTGCCAGCACCCGTGTGGGACTGACGAACACCGGGGAGCTGTTTTTT.

This clonotype has ten or more counts. V is TRBV18 and J is TRBJ1-1; 8 positions match TRBD1. The CDR3 runs to 15 residues. The J segment lost 3 bases and the V segment lost 3 bases, leaving 6 bases of the junction unmatched. Germline CDR1 is KGHSH and CDR2 is LQKENI. CDR3 nucleotides: TGTGCCAGCTCACCGCGGACAGGGAGGGACACTGAAGCTTTCTTT. It codes for CASSPRTGRDTEAFF.

The chain combines TRBV18 with TRBJ2-5, with D maybe TRBD1 (6 bases). The CDR3 has 15 residues. Germline CDR1 is KGHSH and CDR2 is LQKENI. V was trimmed by 1 base and J by 2 bases, leaving 11 bases between them. The CDR3 DNA follows: TGTGCCAGCTCACCACTGGCAGGGGTGCAAGAGACCCAGTACTTC. Protein: CASSPLAGVQETQYF.

This clonotype was counted ten times or more. The chain uses TRBV7-2 and TRBJ1-5; 8 positions agree with TRBD1. The CDR3 covers 16 residues. Per germline, CDR1 SGHTA and CDR2 FQGNSA. The V gene end was trimmed by 0 bases and the J gene end by 5 bases; junction bases not matched to a gene: 6. Here the CDR3 reads CASSLARVTGDQPQHF. As DNA, the CDR3 is TGTGCCAGCAGCTTAGCGCGGGTGACAGGGGATCAGCCCCAGCATTTT.

This clonotype has ten or more counts. The V call is TRBV29-1, the J call TRBJ2-7, with 7 nucleotides matching TRBD2. Looked up from germline, CDR1 is SQVTM and CDR2 is ANQGSEA. The length of the CDR3 is 13 residues. V trimming: 6 bases; J trimming: 2 bases; junction bases outside the gene matches: 7. The CDR3 sequence is CSVRAGVAYEQYF. Written as DNA, the CDR3 is TGCAGCGTCAGGGCGGGGGTCGCCTACGAGCAGTACTTC.